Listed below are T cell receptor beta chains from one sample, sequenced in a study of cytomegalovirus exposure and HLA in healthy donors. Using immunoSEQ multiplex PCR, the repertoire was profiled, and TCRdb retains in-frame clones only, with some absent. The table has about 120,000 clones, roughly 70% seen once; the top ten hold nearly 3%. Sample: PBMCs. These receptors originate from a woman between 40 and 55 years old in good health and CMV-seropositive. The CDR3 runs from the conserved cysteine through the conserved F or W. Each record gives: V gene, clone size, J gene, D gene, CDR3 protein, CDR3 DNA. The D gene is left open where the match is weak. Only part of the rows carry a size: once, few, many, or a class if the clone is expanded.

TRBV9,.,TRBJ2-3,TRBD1,CASSVVRDSAADTQYF,TGTGCCAGCAGCGTAGTCCGGGACAGCGCAGCAGATACGCAGTATTTT
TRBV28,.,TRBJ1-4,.,CASRAFSGKLFF,TGTGCCAGCAGAGCCTTTTCAGGGAAACTGTTTTTT
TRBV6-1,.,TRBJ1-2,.,CAIRQGPYGYTF,TGTGCCATCAGGCAGGGGCCCTATGGCTACACCTTC
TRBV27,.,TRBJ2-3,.,CASSLQTWTDTQYF,TGTGCCAGCAGTTTACAAACTTGGACAGATACGCAGTATTTT
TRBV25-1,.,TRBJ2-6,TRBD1,CASSPTGGSGANVLTF,TGTGCCAGCAGTCCTACAGGGGGCTCTGGGGCCAACGTCCTGACTTTC
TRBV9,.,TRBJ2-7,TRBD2,CASSPGTSGSYLEQYF,TGTGCCAGCAGCCCCGGGACTAGCGGGTCCTACCTGGAGCAGTACTTC
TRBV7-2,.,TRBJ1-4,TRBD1,CASSSRRPGQGGGKLFF,TGTGCCAGCAGCTCGAGGCGACCGGGACAGGGGGGAGGAAAACTGTTTTTT
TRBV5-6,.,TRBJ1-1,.,CASSLDDRYRTEAFF,TGTGCCAGCAGCTTGGACGACAGGTACAGGACTGAAGCTTTCTTT
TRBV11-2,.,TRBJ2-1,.,CASSILGGSVYNEQFF,TGTGCCAGCAGCATTCTGGGGGGTAGCGTCTACAATGAGCAGTTCTTC
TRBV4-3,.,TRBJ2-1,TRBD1,CASSPADRGLPNEQFF,TGCGCCAGCAGCCCTGCAGACAGGGGGCTACCCAATGAGCAGTTCTTC
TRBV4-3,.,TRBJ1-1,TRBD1,CASSQDPPGTANTEAFF,TGCGCCAGCAGCCAAGACCCTCCCGGGACAGCGAACACTGAAGCTTTCTTT
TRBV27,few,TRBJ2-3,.,CASSLRRASGGTQYF,TGTGCCAGCAGTTTACGGCGGGCAAGTGGAGGTACGCAGTATTTT
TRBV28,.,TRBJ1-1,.,CASGELATEAFF,TGTGCCAGCGGGGAGTTAGCCACTGAAGCTTTCTTT
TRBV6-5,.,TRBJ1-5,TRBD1,CASRTGGGNQPQHF,TGTGCCAGCAGGACAGGGGGAGGCAATCAGCCCCAGCATTTT
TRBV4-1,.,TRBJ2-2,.,CASSQHRDTLRTTGELFF,TGCGCCAGCAGCCAACACCGGGACACCCTTAGGACGACCGGGGAGCTGTTTTTT
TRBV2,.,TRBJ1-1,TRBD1,CASRGRGQGTEAFF,TGTGCCAGCAGGGGCAGGGGGCAGGGCACTGAAGCTTTCTTT
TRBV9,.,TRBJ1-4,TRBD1,CASRPGQGQREKLFF,TGTGCCAGCAGACCAGGACAGGGGCAAAGGGAAAAACTGTTTTTT
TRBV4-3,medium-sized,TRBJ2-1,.,CASSQDGLEESSYNEQFF,TGCGCCAGCAGCCAAGACGGATTGGAGGAAAGCTCCTACAATGAGCAGTTCTTC
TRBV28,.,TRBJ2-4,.,CASSSPPGLAKNIQYF,TGTGCCAGCAGTTCTCCGCCTGGGCTAGCCAAAAACATTCAGTACTTC
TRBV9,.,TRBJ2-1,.,CASSLLAANPYNEQFF,TGTGCCAGCAGCCTACTAGCCGCAAATCCCTACAATGAGCAGTTCTTC
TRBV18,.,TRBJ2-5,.,CASSPNSATQETQYF,TGTGCCAGCTCACCAAACTCTGCTACTCAAGAGACCCAGTACTTC
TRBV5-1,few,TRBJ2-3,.,CASTIGGADSDTQYF,TGCGCCAGCACGATAGGGGGGGCAGACTCAGATACGCAGTATTTT
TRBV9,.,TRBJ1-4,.,CASSDPGSYNEKLFF,TGTGCCAGCAGCGACCCCGGGTCTTATAATGAAAAACTGTTTTTT
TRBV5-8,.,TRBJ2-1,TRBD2,CASSGGTSGGLEQFF,TGTGCCAGCAGCGGCGGGACTAGCGGGGGGCTAGAGCAGTTCTTC
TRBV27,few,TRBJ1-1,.,CASRAGFENTEAFF,TGTGCCAGCAGAGCAGGGTTTGAGAACACTGAAGCTTTCTTT
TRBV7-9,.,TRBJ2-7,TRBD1,CASGGQKGYEQYF,TGTGCCAGCGGGGGACAGAAAGGCTACGAGCAGTACTTC
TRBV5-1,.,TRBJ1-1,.,CASSFSRRSEAFF,TGCGCCAGCAGCTTTTCCAGGCGATCTGAAGCTTTCTTT
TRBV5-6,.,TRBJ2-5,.,CASSLAGGLGQWETQYF,TGTGCCAGCAGCTTGGCAGGGGGGTTAGGGCAATGGGAGACCCAGTACTTC
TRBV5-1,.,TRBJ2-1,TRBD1,CASGWTGFYNEQFF,TGCGCCAGCGGATGGACAGGGTTTTACAATGAGCAGTTCTTC